Each of the 18 T cell receptor beta chains below was sequenced from the same sample in a study of blood T cell repertoires in COVID-19. Only in-frame clones appear in the TCRdb table, and some are missing; sequencing was by immunoSEQ multiplex PCR. The table records roughly 43,000 clones, 70% to 85% of them present only once. Sequenced sample: peripheral blood. These receptors were taken from a human donor in a cohort sampled during active COVID-19.

This chain connects TRBV10-3 to TRBJ2-3, with 12 nucleotides matching TRBD2. Germline V gene lookup returns CDR1 ENHRY and CDR2 SYGVKD. The length of the CDR3 is 16 residues. Germline trimming cut 2 bases from V and 0 bases from J; bases unmatched to any gene: 0. The CDR3 DNA sequence: TGTGCCATCAGTGAGGGACTAGCGGGGAGCACAGATACGCAGTATTTT. Translated: CAISEGLAGSTDTQYF.

The rearrangement links TRBV4-1 to TRBJ2-2; 8 positions agree with TRBD2. CDR3 size: 16 residues. V trimming: 0 bases; J trimming: 4 bases; junction bases outside the gene matches: 4. CDR1 and CDR2 from the germline V gene are MGHRA and YSYEKL. CDR3 coding DNA: TGCGCCAGCAGCCAAGAAGGGACTAGGAGCACCGGGGAGCTGTTTTTT. Its protein product is CASSQEGTRSTGELFF.

The CDR3 here is CASSFSGTSNTGELFF. The CDR3 DNA follows: TGCGCCAGCAGCTTTTCCGGGACTTCTAACACCGGGGAGCTGTTTTTT. The rearrangement joins TRBV5-1 to TRBJ2-2; tentatively, D is TRBD2 (6 bases). Per germline, CDR1 SGHRS and CDR2 YFSETQ. CDR3 length: 16 residues. V shed 2 bases and J shed 2 bases, with 13 bases lying between them. Combining the CDR3 with reference TRBV5-1 and TRBJ2-2 gives the whole variable domain KAGVTQTPRYLIKTRGQQVTLSCSPISGHRSVSWYQQTPGQGLQFLFEYFSETQRNKGNFPGRFSGRQFSNSRSEMNVSTLELGDSALYLCASSFSGTSNTGELFFGEGSRLTVL.

The chain has TRBV10-1 and TRBJ2-7, with TRBD1 identical over 8 bases. The CDR3 has 15 residues. The V gene's germline CDR1 is WNHNN and CDR2 SYGVQD (reference sequence). Germline trimming cut 9 bases from V and 0 bases from J; bases unmatched to any gene: 10. The CDR3 protein is CASTMGQVTSYEQYF. The CDR3 DNA is TGCGCCAGTACAATGGGACAGGTGACCTCCTACGAGCAGTACTTC.

The V call is TRBV7-9, the J call TRBJ2-3; 7 nucleotides line up with TRBD1. V lost 7 bases to trimming and J lost 3 bases; unmatched junction nucleotides: 10. The CDR3 length is 15 residues. The germline V gene encodes CDR1 SEHNR and CDR2 FQNEAQ (reference sequence). Written as DNA, the CDR3 is TGTGCCAGCATCCTAGGGGACAGTGGGACAGATACGCAGTATTTT. Its protein product is CASILGDSGTDTQYF.

This clone was counted once. The chain is built from TRBV28 and TRBJ1-2, with D tentatively TRBD1 (5 bases). The ends were cut back, 6 bases at V and 8 bases at J, with 16 bases in the middle. The CDR3 has 13 amino acids. The germline V gene has CDR1 MDHEN and CDR2 SYDVKM. CDR3 region: CASSPQGFGGYTF. For the CDR3, the DNA is TGTGCCAGCAGCCCCCAGGGTTTTGGAGGCTACACCTTC.

The chain combines TRBV4-1 with TRBJ2-7; 10 positions agree with TRBD1. V shed 3 bases and J 6 bases; nucleotides not matched to a gene: 8. CDR3 length: 15 residues. In germline, CDR1 is MGHRA, CDR2 YSYEKL. CDR3 nucleotides: TGCGCCAGCAGCCAGCCGGGACAGGGGCCTAGCGAGCAGTACTTC. This encodes CASSQPGQGPSEQYF.

This chain joins TRBV27 and TRBJ1-6; D uncertain. The CDR3 spans 15 residues. Trimming took off 1 base at V and 4 bases at J, with 8 bases between the two ends. Germline CDR1 and CDR2: MNHEY and SMNVEV (reference sequence). In nucleotides, the CDR3 is TGTGCCAGCAGTTTATTCCGTACTTATAATTCACCCCTCCACTTT. It specifies CASSLFRTYNSPLHF.

The CDR3 sequence is CASSPRQGLNTIYF. The CDR3 DNA follows: TGTGCCAGCAGCCCACGACAGGGTCTTAACACCATATATTTT. The chain employs TRBV7-2 and TRBJ1-3; 7 bases align to TRBD1. The CDR3 has 14 amino acids. J was trimmed by 7 bases and V by 5 bases; bases with no gene match: 8. CDR1 is SGHTA, CDR2 FQGNSA, per germline.

The V gene is TRBV7-9, the J gene TRBJ2-7; TRBD1 might be the D (5 bases). Germline-derived CDR1 and CDR2 are SEHNR and FQNEAQ (reference sequence). V shed 8 bases and J shed 0 bases, with 11 bases lying between them. This CDR3 contains 13 residues. Here the CDR3 DNA reads TGTGCCAGCGTCCTCCAGGGCTCCTACGAGCAGTACTTC. Translating gives CASVLQGSYEQYF. Full variable domain (outside the CDR3, taken from reference TRBV7-9 and TRBJ2-7): DTGVSQNPRHKITKRGQNVTFRCDPISEHNRLYWYRQTLGQGPEFLTYFQNEAQLEKSRLLSDRFSAERPKGSFSTLEIQRTEQGDSAMYLCASVLQGSYEQYFGPGTRLTVT.

The J gene is TRBJ1-1, the V gene TRBV6-5; 8 bases line up with TRBD1. Germline assignment: CDR1 MNHEY and CDR2 SVGAGI. Trimming cost V 5 bases and J 7 bases; bases outside gene matches: 3. CDR3 length: 12 residues. The CDR3, as DNA: TGTGCCAGCAGTCATACAGGGGGTGAAGCTTTCTTT. Protein product: CASSHTGGEAFF.

CDR3 in amino acids: CASSTRTGGPPNQPQHF. CDR3 DNA: TGTGCCAGCAGCACGAGGACAGGGGGCCCTCCTAATCAGCCCCAGCATTTT. The V and J genes are TRBV28 and TRBJ1-5, with 11 bases lining up with TRBD1. V lost 6 bases, J lost 4 bases, and 11 bases stayed unmatched. The V gene's germline CDR1 is MDHEN and CDR2 SYDVKM. The CDR3 has 17 residues.

This sequence joins TRBV6-5 and TRBJ2-2, with TRBD2 matching over 9 bases. The CDR3 has 14 amino acids. The germline CDR1 and CDR2 sequences are MNHEY and SVGAGI. The V gene end was trimmed by 6 bases and the J gene end by 5 bases; junction bases not matched to a gene: 4. The CDR3 region is CASRPGLATGELFF. Here the CDR3 DNA reads TGTGCCAGCAGGCCGGGACTAGCAACCGGGGAGCTGTTTTTT.

CDR3 in DNA: TGTGCCAGCAGTGAACCTTACGGGGAAAAACTGTTTTTT. This encodes CASSEPYGEKLFF. The gene calls are TRBV2 and TRBJ1-4; unclear D gene. With 2 bases removed from V and 8 bases from J, the gap between germline ends came to 9 bases. CDR1 and CDR2 from the germline V gene are SNHLY and FYNNEI. The CDR3 is 13 residues long.

V gene TRBV3-1 (or the pseudogene TRBV3-2) combines with J gene TRBJ1-3; D not resolved. The length of the CDR3 is 16 residues. The V end lost 1 base, the J end lost 0 bases, and 10 bases lay between the germline ends. Germline-derived CDR1 and CDR2 are LGHDT and YNNKEL (reference sequence). CDR3 protein: CASSQALHSSGNTIYF. CDR3 coding DNA: TGTGCCAGCAGCCAAGCGTTGCACAGCTCTGGAAACACCATATATTTT.

The chain recombines TRBV2 with TRBJ2-5; 12 nucleotides align to TRBD1. CDR3 length equals 15 residues. Germline lookup yields CDR1 SNHLY and CDR2 FYNNEI. J lost 4 bases, V lost 4 bases, and 4 bases had no gene match. DNA of the CDR3: TGTGCCAGCAGTGGACCGGGACAGGGGGCAGAGACCCAGTACTTC. Protein sequence: CASSGPGQGAETQYF. The whole variable domain, filled in from reference TRBV2 and TRBJ2-5, reads EPEVTQTPSHQVTQMGQEVILRCVPISNHLYFYWYRQILGQKVEFLVSFYNNEISEKSEIFDDQFSVERPDGSNFTLKIRSTKLEDSAMYFCASSGPGQGAETQYFGPGTRLLVL.

The gene calls are TRBV6-6 and TRBJ2-1; tentatively, D is TRBD1 (6 bases). Trimming shortened V by 2 bases and J by 2 bases, and 13 bases separated the two germline ends. This CDR3 contains 16 residues. CDR1 is MNHNY, CDR2 SVGAGI, per germline (reference sequence). CDR3 in amino acids: CASSYRAGETYNEQFF. The CDR3 region has the DNA TGTGCCAGCAGTTACCGAGCAGGGGAAACCTACAATGAGCAGTTCTTC.

The chain links TRBV5-5 to TRBJ2-3; 10 nucleotides agree with TRBD2. V lost 4 bases, J lost 5 bases, and 4 bases stayed unmatched. CDR3 size: 14 residues. Germline lookup yields CDR1 SGHKS and CDR2 YYEKEE (reference sequence). CDR3: CASSSGGAGDTQYF. CDR3 DNA sequence: TGTGCCAGCAGCAGCGGGGGGGCGGGAGATACGCAGTATTTT.